Described below is a single T cell receptor beta chain sequence and its context. The data were taken from a study of control samples from healthy donors and cancer patients. Losses at the gene ends were 3 bases for V and 0 bases for J; bases not matched to a gene: 6. Germline CDR1 and CDR2: SGHRS and YFSETQ. The CDR3 is 17 residues long. Here immunoSEQ multiplex PCR was the method, and the copy in TCRdb shows in-frame clones only, minus some. Here the sample table reports roughly 200,000 clones. The clonotype comes from a woman aged 25 to 39 in good health. The chain joins TRBV5-1 to TRBJ1-1; 12 positions agree with TRBD1. The sample taken for sequencing was blood. The CDR3 sequence: CASSWDRGRSVNTEAFF. The CDR3 DNA reads TGCGCCAGCAGCTGGGACAGGGGGCGGTCAGTGAACACTGAAGCTTTCTTT. The whole variable domain, remainder taken from reference TRBV5-1 and TRBJ1-1, is KAGVTQTPRYLIKTRGQQVTLSCSPISGHRSVSWYQQTPGQGLQFLFEYFSETQRNKGNFPGRFSGRQFSNSRSEMNVSTLELGDSALYLCASSWDRGRSVNTEAFFGQGTRLTVV.